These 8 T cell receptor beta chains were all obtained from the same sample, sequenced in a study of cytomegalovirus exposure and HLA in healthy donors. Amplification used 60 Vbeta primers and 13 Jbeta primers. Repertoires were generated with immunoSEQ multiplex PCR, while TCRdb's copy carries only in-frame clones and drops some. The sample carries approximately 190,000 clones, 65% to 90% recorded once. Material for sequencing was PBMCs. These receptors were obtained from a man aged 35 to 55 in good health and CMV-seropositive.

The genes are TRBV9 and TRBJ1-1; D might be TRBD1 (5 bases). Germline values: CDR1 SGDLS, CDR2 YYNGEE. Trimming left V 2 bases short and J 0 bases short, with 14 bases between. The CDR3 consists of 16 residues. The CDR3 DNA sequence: TGTGCCAGCAGCGTTGCGGGGGTGGGATTGAACACTGAAGCTTTCTTT. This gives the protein CASSVAGVGLNTEAFF. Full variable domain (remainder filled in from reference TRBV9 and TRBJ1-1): DSGVTQTPKHLITATGQRVTLRCSPRSGDLSVYWYQQSLDQGLQFLIQYYNGEERAKGNILERFSAQQFPDLHSELNLSSLELGDSALYFCASSVAGVGLNTEAFFGQGTRLTVV.

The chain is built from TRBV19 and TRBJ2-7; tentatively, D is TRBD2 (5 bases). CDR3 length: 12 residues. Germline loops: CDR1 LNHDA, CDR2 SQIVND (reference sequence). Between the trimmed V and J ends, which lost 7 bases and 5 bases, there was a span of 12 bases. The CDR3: CASNGGEHEQYF. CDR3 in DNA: TGTGCCAGTAACGGAGGAGAACACGAGCAGTACTTC.

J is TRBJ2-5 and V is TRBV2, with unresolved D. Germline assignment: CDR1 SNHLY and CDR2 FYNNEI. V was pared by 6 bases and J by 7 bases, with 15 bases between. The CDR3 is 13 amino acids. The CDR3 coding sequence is TGTGCCAGCAGCCGGAGCGAGTACGGGACCCAGTACTTC. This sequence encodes CASSRSEYGTQYF.

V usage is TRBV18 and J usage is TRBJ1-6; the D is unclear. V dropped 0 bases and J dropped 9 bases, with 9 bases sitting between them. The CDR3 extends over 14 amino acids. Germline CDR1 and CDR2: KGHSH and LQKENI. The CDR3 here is CASSPPGDISPLHF. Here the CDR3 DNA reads TGTGCCAGCTCACCACCAGGCGACATTTCACCCCTCCACTTT. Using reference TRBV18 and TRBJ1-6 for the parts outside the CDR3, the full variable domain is NAGVMQNPRHLVRRRGQEARLRCSPMKGHSHVYWYRQLPEEGLKFMVYLQKENIIDESGMPKERFSAEFPKEGPSILRIQQVVRGDSAAYFCASSPPGDISPLHFGNGTRLTVT.

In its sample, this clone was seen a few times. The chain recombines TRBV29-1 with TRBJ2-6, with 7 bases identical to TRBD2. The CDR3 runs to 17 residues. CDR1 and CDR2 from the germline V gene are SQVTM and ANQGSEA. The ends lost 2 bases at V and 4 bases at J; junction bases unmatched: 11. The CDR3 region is CSVEMGAGATGANVLTF. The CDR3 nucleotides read TGCAGCGTTGAAATGGGCGCGGGAGCAACAGGGGCCAACGTCCTGACTTTC.

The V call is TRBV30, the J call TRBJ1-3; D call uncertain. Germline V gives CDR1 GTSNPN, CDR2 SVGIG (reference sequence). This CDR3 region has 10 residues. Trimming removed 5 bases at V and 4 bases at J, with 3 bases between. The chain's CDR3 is CAWGGNTIYF. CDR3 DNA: TGTGCCTGGGGCGGAAACACCATATATTTT.

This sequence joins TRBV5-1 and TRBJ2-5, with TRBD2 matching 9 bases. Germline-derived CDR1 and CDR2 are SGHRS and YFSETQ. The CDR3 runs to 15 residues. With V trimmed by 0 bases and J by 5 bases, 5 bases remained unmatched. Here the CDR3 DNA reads TGCGCCAGCAGCTTGGGACTAGCGGTACGGGAGACCCAGTACTTC. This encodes CASSLGLAVRETQYF.

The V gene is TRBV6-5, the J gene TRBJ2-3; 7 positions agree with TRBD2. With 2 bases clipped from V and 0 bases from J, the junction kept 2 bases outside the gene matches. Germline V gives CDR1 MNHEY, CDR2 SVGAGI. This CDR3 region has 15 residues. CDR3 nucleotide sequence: TGTGCCAGCAGTTACGGCGGGGGTAGCACAGATACGCAGTATTTT. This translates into CASSYGGGSTDTQYF.